The sequence of this T cell receptor (beta chain) was determined in a study of T cell responses to AZD1222 COVID-19 vaccine. Clones were read by immunoSEQ multiplex PCR, and TCRdb kept only the in-frame ones, dropping some. The data contain about 180,000 clones, 80% to 90% of them singletons. Study-wide points: White British people made up most donors, females outnumbered males, and clonal diversity was possibly underestimated. At baseline, seropositivity was found in only a handful of AZD1222 recipients. Mapped onto spike, vaccine-associated CD4 TCRs spanned it and were dominant at 160-218 and 743-854.

The trim removed 4 bases at V and 4 bases at J, leaving 4 bases unmatched. Per germline, CDR1 MNHEY and CDR2 SVGEGT. The length of the CDR3 is 15 residues. Comments on this clone: Its antigen is as yet unknown.

The clonotype comes from an adult in good health. The chain carries TRBV6-2 or TRBV6-3 and TRBJ1-5; TRBD1 matches 10 bases. The sequencing used peripheral blood, collected on day 0 of AZD1222 vaccination. The CDR3 DNA reads as TGTGCCAGCAGTTTTGCGGGACAGGGGAATCAGCCCCAGCATTTT. This gives the protein CASSFAGQGNQPQHF.